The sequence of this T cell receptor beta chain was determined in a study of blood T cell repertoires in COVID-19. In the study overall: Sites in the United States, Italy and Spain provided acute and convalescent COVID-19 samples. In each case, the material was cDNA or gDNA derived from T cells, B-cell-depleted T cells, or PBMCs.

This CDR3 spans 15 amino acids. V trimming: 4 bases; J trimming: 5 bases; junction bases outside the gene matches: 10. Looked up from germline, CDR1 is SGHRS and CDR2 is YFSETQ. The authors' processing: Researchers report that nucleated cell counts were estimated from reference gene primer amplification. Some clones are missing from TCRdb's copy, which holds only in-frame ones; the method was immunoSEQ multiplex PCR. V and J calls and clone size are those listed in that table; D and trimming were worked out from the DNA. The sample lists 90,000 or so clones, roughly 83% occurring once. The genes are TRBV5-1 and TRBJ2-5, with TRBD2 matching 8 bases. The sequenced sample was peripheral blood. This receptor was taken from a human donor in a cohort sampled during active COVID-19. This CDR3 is CASSISGTRVETQYF. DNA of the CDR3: TGCGCCAGCAGCATCTCCGGGACTAGGGTCGAGACCCAGTACTTC.